This record covers a single T cell receptor (beta chain). Its antigen remains unknown. Sequenced by immunoSEQ multiplex PCR; TCRdb stores in-frame clones only, minus some. The sample holds some 30,000 clones, 70% to 80% seen once. This sample was taken from a study of neoadjuvant anti-PD-1 for oral cavity cancer. Study-wide results and caveats: With three patients per group, TCR findings need larger cohorts.

Time point here: after neoadjuvant nivolumab, at surgical resection. The patients had HPV-negative, locally advanced oral cavity squamous cell carcinoma. Analysis of PBMCs was direct, with no culture step. This TCR derives from a person between 40 and 80 years old with oral cavity squamous cell carcinoma. The material was PBMCs, obtained after nivolumab (anti-PD-1) treatment.

CDR3 amino acids: CASSLETADNEQFF. The CDR3 DNA sequence: TGTGCCAGCAGTTTGGAGACAGCCGACAATGAGCAGTTCTTC. The rearrangement uses TRBV27 and TRBJ2-1; a weak D match, TRBD1 (5 bases). The V gene lost 3 bases and the J gene lost 5 bases, with 11 bases spanning the gap. The CDR3 consists of 14 residues. CDR1 and CDR2 from the germline V gene are MNHEY and SMNVEV (reference sequence).